Listed below are T cell receptor beta chains from one sample, sequenced in a study of T cells in Graves' hyperthyroidism and ophthalmopathy. From the multiplex PCR reads, TCRdb called clonotypes with MiXCR, one entry per CDR3 protein. The table lists about 840,000 distinct CDR3 sequences, roughly 40% of them singletons. Sequencing input: blood. The source of these receptors is a man between 18 and 35 years old with Graves' hyperthyroidism. CDR3s include the opening cysteine and the closing phenylalanine or tryptophan. A D gene is named only where the DNA matches it firmly. The size field is filled for only some rows; it gives once, few, many or a size class.

v_call	d_call	clone_size	j_call	cdr3_aa	cdr3_nt
TRBV7-9	TRBD1	NA	TRBJ1-6	CASSFNADRANSPLHF	TGTGCCAGCAGCTTTAACGCGGACAGGGCTAATTCACCCCTCCACTTT
TRBV20-1	NA	NA	TRBJ1-1	CSAPWTVLNTEAFF	TGCAGTGCTCCATGGACAGTTTTGAACACTGAAGCTTTCTTT
TRBV6-4	NA	few	TRBJ1-2	CASSETALGYGYTF	TGTGCCAGCAGTGAAACGGCCCTGGGCTATGGCTACACCTTC
TRBV7-2	TRBD1	NA	TRBJ1-6	CASSPDRAGNSPLHF	TGTGCCAGCAGCCCGGACAGGGCGGGTAATTCACCCCTCCACTTT
TRBV7-2	NA	NA	TRBJ1-6	CASSLGQSSYNSPLHF	TGTGCCAGCAGCTTAGGACAGAGCTCCTATAATTCACCCCTCCACTTT
TRBV9	NA	many	TRBJ1-1	CATSVEGERAFF	TGTGCCACCTCGGTTGAGGGGGAACGAGCTTTCTTT
TRBV29-1	NA	NA	TRBJ1-3	CSVDPGQTLVGNTIYF	TGCAGCGTCGACCCCGGACAGACCTTAGTTGGAAACACCATATATTTT
TRBV20-1	NA	NA	TRBJ1-1	CSTGGWGTEAFF	TGCAGTACGGGAGGGTGGGGTACTGAAGCTTTCTTT
TRBV14	NA	NA	TRBJ1-1	CASSQDPGTEAFF	TGTGCCAGCAGCCAAGATCCGGGGACTGAAGCTTTCTTT
TRBV7-9	TRBD1	NA	TRBJ1-6	CASRLDRGPWQALHF	TGTGCCAGCAGGTTAGACAGGGGGCCATGGCAGGCCCTCCACTTT
TRBV7-3	TRBD1	NA	TRBJ1-1	CASSLTGVIIRNTEAFF	TGTGCCAGCAGCTTGACAGGGGTTATAATCAGAAACACTGAAGCTTTCTTT
TRBV7-9	TRBD1	few	TRBJ2-7	CASSGWDSDYEQYF	TGTGCCAGCAGCGGGTGGGACAGCGACTACGAGCAGTACTTC
TRBV20-1	NA	NA	TRBJ1-5	CSASPGLSINPPQHF	TGCAGTGCTAGTCCGGGACTGTCAATCAATCCGCCCCAGCATTTT
TRBV2	TRBD1	NA	TRBJ1-6	CASIRQGALHF	TGTGCCAGCATACGACAGGGGGCCCTCCACTTT
TRBV24-1	NA	NA	TRBJ2-6	CATFSLPGLRLGANVLTF	TGTGCCACCTTCTCCCTCCCGGGACTCCGTTTAGGGGCCAACGTCCTGACTTTC
TRBV10-3	NA	NA	TRBJ1-6	CATRTRQDNSPLHF	TGTGCCACCAGGACACGACAGGACAATTCACCCCTCCACTTT
TRBV5-4	TRBD2	NA	TRBJ2-7	CASSPGGERGGPEQYF	TGTGCCAGCAGCCCGGGGGGTGAGCGGGGGGGCCCCGAGCAGTACTTC
TRBV29-1	TRBD2	NA	TRBJ2-2	CSLVPGGSAGELFF	TGCAGCTTGGTGCCGGGGGGTAGTGCCGGGGAGCTGTTTTTT
TRBV20-1	NA	NA	TRBJ1-1	CSASFGAEAFF	TGCAGTGCTTCCTTCGGGGCCGAGGCTTTCTTT
TRBV7-9	NA	many	TRBJ2-5	CASSFLAEPQETQYF	TGTGCCAGCAGCTTCCTTGCGGAGCCCCAAGAGACCCAGTACTTC
TRBV10-3	TRBD2	many	TRBJ2-7	CAISDGAGLTYEQYF	TGTGCCATCAGTGACGGGGCGGGACTAACCTACGAGCAGTACTTC
TRBV7-2	TRBD1	NA	TRBJ1-5	CASSLTTGSDQPQHF	TGTGCCAGCAGCTTAACGACAGGGAGTGATCAGCCCCAGCATTTT
TRBV7-9	NA	NA	TRBJ1-1	CASSLGDATEAFF	TGTGCCAGCAGCTTAGGGGATGCCACTGAAGCTTTCTTT
TRBV6-2/TRBV6-3	NA	NA	TRBJ2-2	CASTQKAGPGELFF	TGTGCCAGCACCCAAAAAGCGGGTCCCGGGGAGCTGTTTTTT